This T cell receptor (delta chain) was obtained from a study of gammadelta T cells in human blood. A few counts support this clone. Its target is unknown. A far larger clone is only one base removed, so a read error is likely. TCRdb reran clone calling via CATT on the RT-PCR reads. The table records around 760 delta-chain clones, roughly 50% of them present only once. V lost 1 base, J lost 1 base, and 4 bases stayed unmatched. This CDR3 has 15 amino acids. Per germline, CDR1 GEAIGNYY and CDR2 EKD. Whole-study findings and limits: Polyclonal expansion of innate γδ T cells after birth appeared microbially driven.

The receptor's source is a newborn. This chain joins TRDV2 and TRDJ1, with TRDD3 identical over 8 bases. The source material was Vgamma9Vdelta2 gamma-delta T cells from cord blood. The CDR3 protein is CACDTRGGSTDKLIF. In DNA, the CDR3 is TGTGCCTGTGACACGCGTGGGGGATCCACCGATAAACTCATCTTT.